This T cell receptor (beta chain) derives from a study of shared clonotypes between healthy human individuals. Study at large: Three CD4 naive, three CD4 memory, two CD8 naive and one CD8 memory plate were used per donor.

Trimming stripped 0 bases from V and 6 bases from J, with 9 bases between. The CDR3 totals 13 residues. The V gene's germline CDR1 is MRHNA and CDR2 SNTAGT. Of note for this clone: The antigen is undetermined.

Clones were sequenced by immunoSEQ multiplex PCR, and TCRdb holds only the in-frame ones, with some missing. The sample shows around 2,000,000 clones, about 95% of them seen only once. Overall study findings and caveats: Estimated richness was generally greater in naive than memory subsets.

Positive CCR7 selection of CD45RO-negative cells yielded the naive CD8 cells, and terminally differentiated effector memory CD45RA+ cells were excluded. There were only Caucasian adults among the donors, and all lived in Nashville, Tennessee. The J gene is TRBJ2-7, the V gene TRBV6-4; tentatively, D is TRBD2 (5 bases). The source is a man younger than 35 in good health. The specimen sequenced was naive CD8+ T cells sorted from blood. In DNA form, the CDR3 reads TGTGCCAGCAGTGACTCAGCGGCGGGCGAGCAGTACTTC. Its translation is CASSDSAAGEQYF.